This T cell receptor (beta chain) was identified in a study of T cell responses to AZD1222 COVID-19 vaccine. The study's findings and limits: Only a handful of AZD1222 recipients, roughly six in all, had baseline seropositivity. After the peak T cell response, and only then, were repertoires sampled. Mapped onto spike, vaccine-associated CD4 TCRs spanned it and were dominant at 160-218 and 743-854.

The CDR3 length is 14 residues. Losses at the gene ends were 5 bases for V and 0 bases for J; bases not matched to a gene: 3. Germline V gene lookup returns CDR1 SGHAT and CDR2 FQNNGV. As for this clone: The antigen remains undetermined.

TCRdb's table, derived via immunoSEQ multiplex PCR, lists solely in-frame clones and lacks some. The table lists around 80,000 clones, approximately 83% of them singletons, with approximately 1.2% in the top ten. The gene calls are TRBV11-2 and TRBJ2-7; 8 nucleotides match TRBD1. Sequenced here: peripheral blood, sampled 28 days after the second AZD1222 dose. This sequence originates from an adult who received the AZD1222 COVID-19 vaccine. Here the CDR3 DNA reads TGTGCCAGCAGCAGACAGGGGACCTCCTACGAGCAGTACTTC. Residues: CASSRQGTSYEQYF.